The 31 T cell receptor beta chains listed next were all sequenced from one sample in a study of shared clonotypes between healthy human individuals. Data came from immunoSEQ multiplex PCR; TCRdb stores just in-frame clones and leaves some out. The sample records about 2.4 million clones, 93% being singletons. Specimen: naive CD4+ T cells from PBMCs. Indicated subset: CD45RA+ positively selected. These receptors came from a young man in good health. Some clones in this sample may be carry-over from other donors' samples.

The CDR3, as DNA: TGCGCCAGCAGCCTCCGACAGTCGCCCTACGAGCAGTACTTC. This encodes CASSLRQSPYEQYF. The chain is built from TRBV4-1 and TRBJ2-7, with a weak D call TRBD1 (5 bases). Germline CDR1 reads MGHRA; CDR2 reads YSYEKL. The CDR3 consists of 14 residues. V lost 4 bases and J lost 2, with 12 bases in between.

The chain has TRBV7-9 and TRBJ1-2; D is unclear. Germline V gene sequence: CDR1 SEHNR, CDR2 FQNEAQ (reference sequence). The CDR3 is 15 amino acids. Deletions cut 2 bases from V and 4 bases from J, with 14 bases between. The CDR3 region is CASSLLPTLLYGYTF. CDR3 nucleotide sequence: TGTGCCAGCAGCTTATTACCGACCTTGCTCTATGGCTACACCTTC. Full variable domain (outside the CDR3, taken from reference TRBV7-9 and TRBJ1-2): DTGVSQNPRHKITKRGQNVTFRCDPISEHNRLYWYRQTLGQGPEFLTYFQNEAQLEKSRLLSDRFSAERPKGSFSTLEIQRTEQGDSAMYLCASSLLPTLLYGYTFGSGTRLTVV.

The CDR3 DNA follows: TGTGCCAGTAGAACCCCCGGAGCGGGGGAGACCCAGTACTTC. The encoded protein is CASRTPGAGETQYF. V is TRBV19 and J is TRBJ2-5; 7 bases align to TRBD2. The CDR3 runs 14 residues. Germline V gene lookup returns CDR1 LNHDA and CDR2 SQIVND (reference sequence). V lost 6 bases to trimming and J lost 5 bases; unmatched junction nucleotides: 9. Drawing the rest from reference TRBV19 and TRBJ2-5, the complete variable domain is DGGITQSPKYLFRKEGQNVTLSCEQNLNHDAMYWYRQDPGQGLRLIYYSQIVNDFQKGDIAEGYSVSREKKESFPLTVTSAQKNPTAFYLCASRTPGAGETQYFGPGTRLLVL.

The chain recombines TRBV15 with TRBJ2-3, with 11 bases aligning to TRBD2. Per the germline V gene, CDR1 is LNHNV and CDR2 is YYDKDF (reference sequence). CDR3 size: 15 residues. V dropped 5 bases and J dropped 9; count of bases not matched to a gene: 10. For the CDR3, the DNA is TGTGCCACCAGCTCTCGAGGACTAGCGGGTCGGACGCAGTATTTT. The encoded protein is CATSSRGLAGRTQYF.

The chain uses TRBV7-9 and TRBJ2-5; the D gene is possibly TRBD1 (5 bases). V shed 1 base and J shed 4 bases, with 10 bases lying between them. This CDR3 comprises 14 residues. Germline values: CDR1 SEHNR, CDR2 FQNEAQ (reference sequence). In DNA form, the CDR3 reads TGTGCCAGCAGCTTAGATGCAGGGCGAGAGACCCAGTACTTC. Translated: CASSLDAGRETQYF.

The V gene is TRBV30, the J gene TRBJ1-6, with D tentatively TRBD1 (5 bases). Germline V gives CDR1 GTSNPN, CDR2 SVGIG (reference sequence). This CDR3 has 15 amino acids. V gave up 5 bases and J gave up 2 bases, with 13 bases separating them. The DNA of the CDR3 is TGTGCCTGGCGCTTCCCGACAGCCTATAATTCACCCCTCCACTTT. The encoded protein is CAWRFPTAYNSPLHF.

The rearrangement joins TRBV4-1 to TRBJ2-1, with TRBD1 matching over 8 bases. Germline V gene data show CDR1 as MGHRA and CDR2 as YSYEKL. Trimming cost V 3 bases and J 12 bases; bases outside gene matches: 10. The CDR3 runs 14 residues. The chain's CDR3 is CASSHPGTGVRQFF. CDR3 coding DNA: TGCGCCAGCAGCCACCCCGGGACAGGAGTAAGGCAGTTCTTC.

The J gene is TRBJ2-2, the V gene TRBV11-2; D may correspond to TRBD1 or TRBD2 (5 bases each). Trimming left V 5 bases short and J 2 bases short, with 18 bases between. The CDR3 has 17 amino acids. Per the germline V gene, CDR1 is SGHAT and CDR2 is FQNNGV. The CDR3 DNA sequence: TGTGCCAGCAGCACCTACGGCCGGGGCTTTAACACCGGGGAGCTGTTTTTT. Its translation: CASSTYGRGFNTGELFF.

The rearrangement links TRBV7-2 to TRBJ2-7; 8 bases map to TRBD1. CDR1 is SGHTA and CDR2 is FQGNSA in the germline V gene. The junction had 11 bases not matched to a gene; V was cut back by 4 bases and J by 3 bases. This CDR3 is built from 16 residues. The CDR3 DNA is TGTGCCAGCAGCTCCCCCAGGGGGCTGATCCTCTACGAGCAGTACTTC. This gives the protein CASSSPRGLILYEQYF.

In this sample, this clone turned up once. The V gene is TRBV2, the J gene TRBJ2-3, with unresolved D. With 8 bases removed from V and 4 bases from J, the gap between germline ends came to 13 bases. CDR1 is SNHLY, CDR2 FYNNEI, per germline. CDR3 length: 13 amino acids. In nucleotides, the CDR3 is TGTGCCAGCGGAGAGTTGGCGGCAGATACGCAGTATTTT. This codes for CASGELAADTQYF.

The chain employs TRBV11-2 and TRBJ2-2, with D possibly matching TRBD1 (6 bases). The CDR3 contains 16 residues. The V end lost 5 bases, the J end lost 1 base, and 14 bases lay between the germline ends. In germline, CDR1 is SGHAT, CDR2 FQNNGV. CDR3 residues: CASSRQTGGNTGELFF. CDR3 sequence (DNA): TGTGCCAGCAGCCGACAGACAGGAGGGAACACCGGGGAGCTGTTTTTT.

The chain employs TRBV27 and TRBJ2-1; a possible D gene is TRBD2 (6 bases). The length of the CDR3 is 13 residues. The germline gives CDR1 MNHEY, CDR2 SMNVEV (reference sequence). V was trimmed by 9 bases and J by 0 bases, leaving 9 bases between them. CDR3 sequence reads: CARKGGSYNEQFF. For the CDR3, the DNA is TGTGCCAGGAAGGGAGGCTCCTACAATGAGCAGTTCTTC.

The chain uses TRBV19 and TRBJ2-4; 9 nucleotides match TRBD2. CDR1 and CDR2 (germline): LNHDA, SQIVND (reference sequence). CDR3 length: 16 residues. J gave up 0 bases and V 3 bases, and 3 bases lay outside the gene matches. The CDR3 loop reads CASSIVAGAAKNIQYF. DNA of the CDR3: TGTGCCAGTAGTATCGTAGCGGGAGCAGCCAAAAACATTCAGTACTTC.

This chain joins TRBV30 and TRBJ2-2; D is tentatively TRBD1 or TRBD2 (6 bases each). V was shortened by 2 bases and J by 4 bases, with 11 bases between the two germline ends. CDR1 and CDR2 (germline): GTSNPN, SVGIG (reference sequence). This CDR3 has 14 residues. The CDR3 bases are TGTGCCTGGAGTTTCGGGGGCGTCACCGGGGAGCTGTTTTTT. Its protein is CAWSFGGVTGELFF.

The rearrangement uses TRBV7-8 and TRBJ1-1; D ambiguous. The germline gives CDR1 SGHVS, CDR2 FQNEAQ. The CDR3 contains 13 residues. The V end lost 2 bases, the J end lost 3 bases, and 7 bases lay between the germline ends. CDR3 DNA sequence: TGTGCCAGCAGCTTACGTGAAGACACTGAAGCTTTCTTT. It yields the protein CASSLREDTEAFF. The full variable domain, its missing parts supplied by reference TRBV7-8 and TRBJ1-1, is GAGVSQSPRYKVAKRGQDVALRCDPISGHVSLFWYQQALGQGPEFLTYFQNEAQLDKSGLPSDRFFAERPEGSVSTLKIQRTQQEDSAVYLCASSLREDTEAFFGQGTRLTVV.

The chain is built from TRBV19 and TRBJ2-7, with TRBD1 matching over 7 bases. V shed 4 bases, J shed 2 bases, and the junction held 5 bases outside the gene matches. Germline CDR1 is LNHDA and CDR2 is SQIVND (reference sequence). The CDR3 covers 14 residues. In DNA, the CDR3 is TGTGCCAGTAGTAGGGACAGTCCCCCCTACGAGCAGTACTTC. This codes for CASSRDSPPYEQYF.

Regarding this clone: The sample carries other DNA sequences with the same CDR3. The chain has TRBV9 and TRBJ2-1, with TRBD2 identical over 7 bases. This CDR3 contains 15 residues. Trimming at V came to 3 bases and at J to 2 bases, leaving 5 bases not matched to a gene. Per germline, CDR1 SGDLS and CDR2 YYNGEE. CDR3 sequence: CASSGLAGAYNEQFF. The CDR3 DNA reads TGTGCCAGCAGCGGCTTAGCGGGCGCCTACAATGAGCAGTTCTTC.

V is TRBV2 and J is TRBJ1-4, with a tentative D call TRBD1 (5 bases). Germline V gene data show CDR1 as SNHLY and CDR2 as FYNNEI. Trimming left V 6 bases short and J 5 bases short, with 16 bases between. The CDR3 extends over 15 amino acids. The CDR3: CASREGTGGNEKLFF. The DNA for the CDR3 is TGTGCCAGCAGGGAGGGCACAGGTGGAAATGAAAAACTGTTTTTT.

Details on this clone: One end of the junction is discordant with germline, which a read error may explain. The same CDR3 arises from other DNA sequences in this sample as well. The V gene is TRBV29-1, the J gene TRBJ1-4, with 7 bases matching TRBD1. The CDR3 extends over 12 amino acids. Germline V gives CDR1 SQVTM, CDR2 ANQGSEA. CDR3 loop: CSGRDSNEKLFF. The CDR3 DNA reads TGCAGCGGCCGGGACAGTAATGAAAAATTGTTTTTT.

The chain recombines TRBV2 with TRBJ2-7; tentatively, D is TRBD1 (5 bases). V lost 0 bases and J 2 bases, leaving 20 bases between the germline ends. Per the germline V gene, CDR1 is SNHLY and CDR2 is FYNNEI. There are 18 residues in the CDR3. CDR3 amino acids: CASSEAPTLQTEPYEQYF. DNA for the CDR3: TGTGCCAGCAGTGAAGCGCCTACTCTACAGACAGAGCCCTACGAGCAGTACTTC.

The rearrangement uses TRBV7-9 and TRBJ1-2; 10 bases are a match to TRBD1. After removal of 5 bases from V and 3 bases from J, the junction contained 6 bases not matched to a gene. From germline, CDR1 is SEHNR and CDR2 FQNEAQ (reference sequence). The length of the CDR3 is 15 residues. Here the CDR3 DNA reads TGTGCCAGCAGCACCACCGGGACAGGGGACTATGGCTACACCTTC. As protein: CASSTTGTGDYGYTF.

The gene calls are TRBV7-9 and TRBJ2-5; 13 nucleotides align to TRBD2. CDR3 length: 17 residues. V was clipped by 1 base and J by 2 bases; unmatched bases: 4. Germline loops: CDR1 SEHNR, CDR2 FQNEAQ (reference sequence). CDR3 in DNA: TGTGCCAGCAGCTTAGGAGGACTAGCGGGAGTTCAAGAGACCCAGTACTTC. Translating it yields CASSLGGLAGVQETQYF.

This chain's CDR3 is CASSPGGLNTEAFF. The CDR3, as DNA: TGTGCCAGCAGCCCAGGGGGCCTGAACACTGAAGCTTTCTTT. The V call is TRBV5-4, the J call TRBJ1-1; 8 bases align to TRBD1. This CDR3 has 14 residues. After removal of 4 bases from V and 0 bases from J, the junction contained 2 bases not matched to a gene. Germline V lookup: CDR1 SGHNT, CDR2 YYREEE (reference sequence).

The V call is TRBV7-2, the J call TRBJ2-7, with TRBD1 as a possible D gene (5 bases). The ends were cut back, 5 bases at V and 5 bases at J, with 10 bases in the middle. CDR1 SGHTA and CDR2 FQGNSA come from the germline V gene. The CDR3 extends over 12 amino acids. This CDR3 reads CASSPTGHEQYF. CDR3 DNA: TGTGCCAGCAGCCCTACAGGACACGAGCAGTACTTC.

The rearrangement joins TRBV28 to TRBJ2-3; 7 bases line up with TRBD1. The J segment lost 3 bases and the V segment lost 6 bases, leaving 9 bases of the junction unmatched. This CDR3 region has 15 residues. From germline, CDR1 is MDHEN and CDR2 SYDVKM. CDR3 sequence reads: CASRSGGEGTDTQYF. CDR3 bases: TGTGCCAGCAGATCAGGGGGAGAAGGGACAGATACGCAGTATTTT.

The chain is built from TRBV6-1 and TRBJ2-7; no reliable D call. Trimming took off 5 bases at V and 4 bases at J, with 9 bases between the two ends. CDR1 is MNHNS, CDR2 SASEGT, per germline. The CDR3 length is 12 residues. CDR3 bases: TGTGCCAGCAGTCGGCCGGGTTACGAGCAGTACTTC. Encoded protein: CASSRPGYEQYF.

This clone occurred once. The rearrangement links TRBV18 to TRBJ1-1; tentatively, D is TRBD1 (6 bases). CDR3 length equals 17 residues. Germline CDR1 reads KGHSH; CDR2 reads LQKENI. The V end lost 6 bases, the J end lost 2 bases, and 22 bases lay between the germline ends. CDR3 region: CASSPGRGTVKNTEAFF. CDR3 sequence (DNA): TGTGCCAGCTCTCCGGGAAGGGGGACCGTGAAAAACACTGAAGCTTTCTTT.

This clone was picked up one time. This chain links TRBV29-1 with TRBJ2-5; 13 bases are shared with TRBD2. The CDR3 covers 14 residues. V trimming: 5 bases; J trimming: 1 base; junction bases outside the gene matches: 1. CDR1 SQVTM and CDR2 ANQGSEA come from the germline V gene. The CDR3 DNA follows: TGCAGCGTTACTAGCGGGAGGGCCCAAGAGACCCAGTACTTC. Translation: CSVTSGRAQETQYF.

V gene TRBV19 combines with J gene TRBJ2-6; no definite D call. Germline CDR1 and CDR2: LNHDA and SQIVND (reference sequence). The CDR3 covers 15 residues. V dropped 4 bases and J dropped 0 bases, with 7 bases sitting between them. CDR3 protein: CASSTGSSGANVLTF. CDR3 DNA sequence: TGTGCCAGTAGTACTGGGTCCTCTGGGGCCAACGTCCTGACTTTC.

The chain carries TRBV30 and TRBJ2-3; D is possibly TRBD1 or TRBD2 (5 bases each). With 4 bases removed from V and 8 bases from J, the gap between germline ends came to 16 bases. This CDR3 has 13 amino acids. Germline V gives CDR1 GTSNPN, CDR2 SVGIG (reference sequence). CDR3: CAWTLEPRGTQYF. As DNA, the CDR3 is TGTGCCTGGACTTTGGAACCGAGGGGTACGCAGTATTTT.

This sequence joins TRBV10-1 and TRBJ2-3; 7 bases fit TRBD1. The length of the CDR3 is 14 residues. CDR1 is WNHNN, CDR2 SYGVQD, per germline (reference sequence). V lost 4 bases to trimming and J lost 4 bases; unmatched junction nucleotides: 5. CDR3 residues: CASSADRIPDTQYF. The DNA for the CDR3 is TGCGCCAGCAGTGCGGACAGGATTCCAGATACGCAGTATTTT.